A selection of T cell receptor beta chains follows, all from one sample in a study of blood T cell repertoires in COVID-19. The protocol was immunoSEQ multiplex PCR, while the TCRdb copy is restricted to in-frame clones and leaves out a portion. The sample lists roughly 100,000 clones, roughly 90% seen once, with roughly 5.2% in the top ten. The source material was peripheral blood. The receptor set was obtained from a woman aged 45-59 years with COVID-19, enrolled during active disease. CDR3s include the opening cysteine and the closing phenylalanine or tryptophan. Fields, in order: CDR3 protein, CDR3 DNA, J gene, clone size, V gene, D gene. D genes are given only for firm matches. Expanded clones get a size class; other rows say once, few or many, or leave the size out.

CASSPTGTRMVESNEQFF	TGTGCCAGCTCACCCACAGGGACCCGGATGGTAGAGTCCAATGAGCAGTTCTTC	TRBJ2-1	once	TRBV18	NA
CASSTSLQDGYTF	TGTGCCAGCAGCACCTCCTTACAGGATGGCTACACCTTC	TRBJ1-2	NA	TRBV12-3/TRBV12-4	NA
CASSQGLAGGPNEQFF	TGTGCCAGCAGCCAAGGACTAGCGGGGGGGCCCAATGAGCAGTTCTTC	TRBJ2-1	NA	TRBV3-1/TRBV3-2	TRBD2
CASRPGDGSGDSYEQYF	TGTGCCAGCAGGCCAGGGGATGGTAGCGGGGACTCCTACGAGCAGTACTTC	TRBJ2-7	once	TRBV11-2	TRBD2
CAWSVGRGTNTIYF	TGTGCCTGGAGTGTAGGCAGGGGCACAAACACCATATATTTT	TRBJ1-3	NA	TRBV30	NA
CASSTRDTFSEQFF	TGTGCCAGCAGTACTAGAGACACTTTCTCTGAGCAGTTCTTC	TRBJ2-1	NA	TRBV6-5	NA
CASSQVLGFQYF	TGTGCCAGCAGCCAAGTTCTCGGGTTTCAGTATTTT	TRBJ2-3	NA	TRBV3-1/TRBV3-2	NA
CASKQGFQETQYF	TGTGCCAGCAAACAGGGGTTCCAAGAGACCCAGTACTTC	TRBJ2-5	NA	TRBV6-5	TRBD1
CASSSQGAQPQHF	TGTGCCAGCAGCAGCCAGGGGGCCCAGCCCCAGCATTTT	TRBJ1-5	NA	TRBV7-9	TRBD1
CASSHDAGVYGYTF	TGCGCCAGCAGCCACGACGCGGGGGTCTATGGCTACACCTTC	TRBJ1-2	NA	TRBV5-1	NA
CASSQAGQGWNYGYTF	TGCGCCAGCAGCCAAGCGGGACAGGGGTGGAACTATGGCTACACCTTC	TRBJ1-2	NA	TRBV4-3	TRBD1
CASSIGWQGENTEAFF	TGTGCCAGTAGTATCGGATGGCAGGGGGAGAACACTGAAGCTTTCTTT	TRBJ1-1	NA	TRBV19	TRBD1
CASAGQGNTEAFF	TGTGCCAGCGCCGGACAGGGAAACACTGAAGCTTTCTTT	TRBJ1-1	NA	TRBV5-5	TRBD1
CATSDAPGTRSDRESGNTIYF	TGTGCCACCAGTGACGCCCCAGGGACTAGGTCTGACCGGGAGTCTGGAAACACCATATATTTT	TRBJ1-3	NA	TRBV24-1	NA
CASSPGQGNTEAFF	TGTGCCAGCAGCCCAGGACAGGGTAACACTGAAGCTTTCTTT	TRBJ1-1	NA	TRBV7-2	TRBD1
CASSRWTSGASTDTQYF	TGTGCCAGCAGTCGATGGACTAGCGGGGCTAGCACAGATACGCAGTATTTT	TRBJ2-3	once	TRBV2	TRBD2
CASSGREDYGYTF	TGTGCCAGCAGTGGCAGGGAGGACTATGGCTACACCTTC	TRBJ1-2	NA	TRBV27	NA
CASSLRDSEQFF	TGTGCCAGCAGCTTGAGGGATAGTGAGCAGTTCTTC	TRBJ2-1	few	TRBV11-2	NA
CSASWAGANEKLFF	TGCAGTGCTAGTTGGGCCGGGGCTAATGAAAAACTGTTTTTT	TRBJ1-4	NA	TRBV20-1	NA
CASSLMIGQGIYEQYF	TGTGCCAGCAGCTTAATGATTGGACAGGGCATCTACGAGCAGTACTTC	TRBJ2-7	NA	TRBV7-2	TRBD1
CASSRTGNGYTF	TGTGCCAGCAGTCGGACAGGGAATGGCTACACCTTC	TRBJ1-2	NA	TRBV6-5	TRBD1